This T cell receptor (beta chain) originates from a study of blood T cell repertoires in COVID-19. Across the study: The analysed material was cDNA or gDNA that came from T cells, B-cell-depleted T cells, or PBMCs.

In the original workflow: Amplification of reference gene primers provided the estimated nucleated cell counts. Profiling relied on immunoSEQ multiplex PCR, and the TCRdb table lists in-frame clones only, not all of them. V and J calls and clone size come straight from that table; D and trimming were deduced from the DNA. The sample consists of around 97,000 clones, roughly nine tenths of them appearing once. In germline, CDR1 is MDHEN, CDR2 SYDVKM. The CDR3 length is 13 residues. Trimming took 6 bases from V and 4 from J, leaving 12 bases between them. Source material: peripheral blood. The V call is TRBV28, the J call TRBJ1-2; D ambiguous. This sequence originates from a woman aged 60 to 75 with acute or convalescent COVID-19. Written as DNA, the CDR3 is TGTGCCAGCAGAGCCGGGATACCCTATGGCTACACCTTC. Translating it yields CASRAGIPYGYTF.